This T cell receptor (beta chain) came from a study of blood T cell repertoires in COVID-19. Background on the study: The origin of the acute and convalescent COVID-19 samples was the United States, Italy and Spain.

The study drew participants aged about 18 to 90 years from about two dozen US areas. Original analysis: By means of reference gene primer amplification, nucleated cell counts were estimated. Clones were sequenced by immunoSEQ multiplex PCR, and TCRdb holds only the in-frame ones, with some missing. V, J and clone size are those of that table, while D and trimming were read from the DNA. Among approximately 250,000 clones listed, about nine tenths were seen once. The sequenced material came from PBMCs or T cells enriched from blood (not recorded which). This clonotype was obtained from a woman aged 40 to 50 with acute COVID-19.

The CDR3 region is CATSIQVNYGYTF. In DNA form, the CDR3 reads TGTGCCACCAGCATACAGGTTAACTATGGCTACACCTTC. The V gene is TRBV15, the J gene TRBJ1-2; maybe TRBD1 (5 bases). V lost 4 bases, J lost 1 base, and 7 bases lay in between. CDR3 length: 13 residues. CDR1 LNHNV and CDR2 YYDKDF come from the germline V gene (reference sequence).